This T cell receptor beta chain was identified during a study of T cell responses to AZD1222 COVID-19 vaccine. As regards this clone: Its antigen is unidentified.

The V gene lost 0 bases and the J gene lost 3 bases, with 9 bases spanning the gap. There are 14 residues in the CDR3. Germline V gene lookup returns CDR1 LGHNA and CDR2 YNFKEQ. General study points: Elevations in Spike-specific TCR breadth and depth followed administration of two AZD1222 doses. There were mostly white British donors and more females than males, and clonal diversity was possibly underestimated. Without day 14 samples, only post-peak T cell repertoires were studied.

Generated by immunoSEQ multiplex PCR, the TCRdb table keeps only in-frame clones and is missing some. The sample lists under 70,000 clones; around four fifths were seen once. The gene calls are TRBV4-2 and TRBJ2-7; D is uncertain. The starting material was peripheral blood, obtained on day 0 of AZD1222 vaccination. The sequence was obtained from an adult in good health. The CDR3 region is CASSQDALIYEQYF. Written as DNA, the CDR3 is TGTGCCAGCAGCCAAGATGCCCTTATCTACGAGCAGTACTTC.